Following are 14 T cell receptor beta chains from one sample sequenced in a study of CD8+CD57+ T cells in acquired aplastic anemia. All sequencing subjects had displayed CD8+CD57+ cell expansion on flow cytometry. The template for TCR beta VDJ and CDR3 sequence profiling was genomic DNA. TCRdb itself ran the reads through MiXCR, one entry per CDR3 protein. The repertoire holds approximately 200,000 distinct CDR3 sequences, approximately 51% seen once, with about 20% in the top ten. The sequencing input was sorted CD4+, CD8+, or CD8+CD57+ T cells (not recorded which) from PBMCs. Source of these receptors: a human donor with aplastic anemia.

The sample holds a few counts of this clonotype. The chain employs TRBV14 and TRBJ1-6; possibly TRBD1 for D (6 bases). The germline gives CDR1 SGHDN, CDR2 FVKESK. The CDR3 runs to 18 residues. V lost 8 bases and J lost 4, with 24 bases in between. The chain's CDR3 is CASSPNSRGGTYNSPLHF. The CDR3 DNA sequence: TGTGCCAGCTCACCAAACTCTAGGGGGGGAACTTATAATTCACCCCTCCACTTT.

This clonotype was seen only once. CDR3 protein: CASSQDIQGARGYTF. CDR3 in DNA: TGTGCCAGCAGCCAAGATATACAGGGGGCACGGGGCTACACCTTC. The chain carries TRBV14 and TRBJ1-2, with 9 nucleotides matching TRBD1. Germline V gene data show CDR1 as SGHDN and CDR2 as FVKESK. The CDR3 covers 15 residues. V shed 0 bases, J shed 8 bases, and the junction held 7 bases outside the gene matches.

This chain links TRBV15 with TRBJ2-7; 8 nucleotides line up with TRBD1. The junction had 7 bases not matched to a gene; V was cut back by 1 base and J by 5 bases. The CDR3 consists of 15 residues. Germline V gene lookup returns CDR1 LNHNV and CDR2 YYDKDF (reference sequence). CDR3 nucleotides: TGTGCCACCAGCAGAGGAGTCAGGGGGCGAAACGAGCAGTACTTC. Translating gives CATSRGVRGRNEQYF.

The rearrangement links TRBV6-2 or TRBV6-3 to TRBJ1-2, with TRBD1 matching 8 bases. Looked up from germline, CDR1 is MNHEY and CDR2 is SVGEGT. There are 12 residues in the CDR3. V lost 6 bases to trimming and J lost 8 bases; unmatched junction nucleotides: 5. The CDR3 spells CASRGTGRGYTF. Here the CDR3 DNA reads TGTGCCAGCAGGGGGACAGGACGCGGCTACACCTTC.

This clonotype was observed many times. In DNA form, the CDR3 reads TGCGCCAGCAGCTTGCCCGGCGGAATAGCCAACGTCCTGACTTTC. It yields the protein CASSLPGGIANVLTF. This chain links TRBV5-1 with TRBJ2-6; the D is unclear. The CDR3 consists of 15 residues. V lost 1 base and J 7 bases, leaving 12 bases between the germline ends. Germline-derived CDR1 and CDR2 are SGHRS and YFSETQ.

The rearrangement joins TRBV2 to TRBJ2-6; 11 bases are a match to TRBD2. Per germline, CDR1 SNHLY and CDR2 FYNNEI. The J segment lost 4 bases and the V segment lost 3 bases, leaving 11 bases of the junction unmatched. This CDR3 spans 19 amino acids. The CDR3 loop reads CASSERLAGLLGGANVLTF. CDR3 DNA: TGTGCCAGCAGTGAGAGACTAGCGGGGTTACTGGGGGGGGCCAACGTCCTGACTTTC.

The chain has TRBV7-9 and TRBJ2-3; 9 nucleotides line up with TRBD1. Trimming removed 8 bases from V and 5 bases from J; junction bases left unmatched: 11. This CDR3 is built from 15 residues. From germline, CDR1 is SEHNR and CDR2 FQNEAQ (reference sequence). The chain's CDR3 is CASSSEQGAGDTQYF. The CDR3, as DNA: TGTGCCAGCTCATCCGAACAGGGGGCAGGAGATACGCAGTATTTT.

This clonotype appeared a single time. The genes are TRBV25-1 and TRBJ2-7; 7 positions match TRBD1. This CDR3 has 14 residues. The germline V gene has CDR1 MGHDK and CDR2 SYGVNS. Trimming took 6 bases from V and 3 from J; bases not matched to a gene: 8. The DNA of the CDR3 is TGTGCCAGCAGCAGAACAGGGGAAGACTACGAGCAGTACTTC. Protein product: CASSRTGEDYEQYF.

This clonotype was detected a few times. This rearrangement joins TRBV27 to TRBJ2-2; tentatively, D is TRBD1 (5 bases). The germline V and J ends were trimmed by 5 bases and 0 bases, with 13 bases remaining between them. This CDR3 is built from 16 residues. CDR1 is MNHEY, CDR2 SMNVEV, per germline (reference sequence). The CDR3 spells CASSPRTSANTGELFF. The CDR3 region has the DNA TGTGCCAGCAGTCCTAGGACATCTGCGAACACCGGGGAGCTGTTTTTT.

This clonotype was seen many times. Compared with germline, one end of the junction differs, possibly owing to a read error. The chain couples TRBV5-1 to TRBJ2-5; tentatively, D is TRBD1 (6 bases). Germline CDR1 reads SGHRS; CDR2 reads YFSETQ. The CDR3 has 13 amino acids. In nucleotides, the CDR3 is TGTGCCAGCAGTCTTGGACAGCAAGAGACCCAGTACTTC. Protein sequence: CASSLGQQETQYF.

DNA of the CDR3: TGCAGCGTTGATAAGATCCAAGAGACCCAGTACTTC. This gives the protein CSVDKIQETQYF. The J gene is TRBJ2-5, the V gene TRBV29-1, with D unresolved. The CDR3 is 12 amino acids. Germline V gives CDR1 SQVTM, CDR2 ANQGSEA. Trimming stripped 3 bases from V and 1 base from J, with 6 bases between.

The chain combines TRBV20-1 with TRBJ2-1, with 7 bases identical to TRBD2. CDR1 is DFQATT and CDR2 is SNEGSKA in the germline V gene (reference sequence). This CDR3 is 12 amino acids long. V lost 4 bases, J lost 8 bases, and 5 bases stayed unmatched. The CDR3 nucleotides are TGCAGTGCTACAGAAGCGGGGTATGAGCAGTTCTTC. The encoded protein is CSATEAGYEQFF.

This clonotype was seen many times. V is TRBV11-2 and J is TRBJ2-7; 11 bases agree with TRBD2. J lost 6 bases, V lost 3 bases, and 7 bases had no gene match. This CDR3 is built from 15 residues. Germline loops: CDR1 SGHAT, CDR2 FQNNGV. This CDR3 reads CASSLEGLAVSEQYF. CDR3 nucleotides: TGTGCCAGCAGCTTGGAGGGACTAGCGGTTTCCGAGCAGTACTTC.

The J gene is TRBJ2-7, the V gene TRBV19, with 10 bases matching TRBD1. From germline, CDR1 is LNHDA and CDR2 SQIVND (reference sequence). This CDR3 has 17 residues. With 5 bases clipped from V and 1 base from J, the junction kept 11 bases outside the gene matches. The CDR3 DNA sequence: TGTGCCAGTAGTGGATTCCTCCGGGACAGGGGTTCCTACGAGCAGTACTTC. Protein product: CASSGFLRDRGSYEQYF.